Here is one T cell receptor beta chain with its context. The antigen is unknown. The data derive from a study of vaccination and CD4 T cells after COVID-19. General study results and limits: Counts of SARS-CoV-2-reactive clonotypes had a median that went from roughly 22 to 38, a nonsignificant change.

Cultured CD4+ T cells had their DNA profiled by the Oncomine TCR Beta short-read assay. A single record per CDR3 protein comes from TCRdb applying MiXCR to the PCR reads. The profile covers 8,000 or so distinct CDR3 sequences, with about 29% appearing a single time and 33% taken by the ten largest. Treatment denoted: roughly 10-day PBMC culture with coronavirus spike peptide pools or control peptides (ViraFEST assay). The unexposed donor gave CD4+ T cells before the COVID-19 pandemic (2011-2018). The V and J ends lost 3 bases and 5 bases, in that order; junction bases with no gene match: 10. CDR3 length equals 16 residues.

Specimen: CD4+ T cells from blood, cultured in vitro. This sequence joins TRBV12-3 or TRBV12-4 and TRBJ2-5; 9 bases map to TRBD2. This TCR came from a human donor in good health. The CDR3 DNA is TGTGCCAGCAGTTTGGGTGTGCTAGCGGGGAAGGAGACCCAGTACTTC. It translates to CASSLGVLAGKETQYF.